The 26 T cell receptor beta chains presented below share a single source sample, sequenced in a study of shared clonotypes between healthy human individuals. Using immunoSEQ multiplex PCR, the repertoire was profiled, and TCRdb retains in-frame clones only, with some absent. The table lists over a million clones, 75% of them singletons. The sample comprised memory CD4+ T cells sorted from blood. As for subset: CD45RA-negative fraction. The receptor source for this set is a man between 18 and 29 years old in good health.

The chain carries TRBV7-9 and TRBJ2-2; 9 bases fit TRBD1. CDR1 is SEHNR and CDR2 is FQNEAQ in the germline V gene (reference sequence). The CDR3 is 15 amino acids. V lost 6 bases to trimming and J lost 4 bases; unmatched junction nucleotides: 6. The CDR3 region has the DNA TGTGCCAGCAGTCGAGGACAGGGGCGCACCGGGGAGCTGTTTTTT. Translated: CASSRGQGRTGELFF.

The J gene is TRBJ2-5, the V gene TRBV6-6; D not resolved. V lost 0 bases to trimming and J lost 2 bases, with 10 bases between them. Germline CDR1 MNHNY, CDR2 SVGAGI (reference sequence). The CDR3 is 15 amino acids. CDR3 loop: CASSYSATEQETQYF. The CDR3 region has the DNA TGTGCCAGCAGTTACTCTGCGACGGAGCAAGAGACCCAGTACTTC.

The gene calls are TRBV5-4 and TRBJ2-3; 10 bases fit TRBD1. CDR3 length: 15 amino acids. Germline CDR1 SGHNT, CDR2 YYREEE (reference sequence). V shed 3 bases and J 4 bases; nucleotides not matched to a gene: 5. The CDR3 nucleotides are TGTGCCAGCAGCTCGACCGGGACAGGGGCAGATACGCAGTATTTT. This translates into CASSSTGTGADTQYF.

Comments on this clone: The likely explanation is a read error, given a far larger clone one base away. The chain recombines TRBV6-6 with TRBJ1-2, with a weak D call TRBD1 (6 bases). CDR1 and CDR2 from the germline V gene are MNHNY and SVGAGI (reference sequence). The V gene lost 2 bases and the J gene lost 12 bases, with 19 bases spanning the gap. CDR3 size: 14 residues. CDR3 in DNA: TGTGCCAGCAGTTACGCCCTGGGGGCGGAGGGCCACACCTTC. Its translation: CASSYALGAEGHTF.

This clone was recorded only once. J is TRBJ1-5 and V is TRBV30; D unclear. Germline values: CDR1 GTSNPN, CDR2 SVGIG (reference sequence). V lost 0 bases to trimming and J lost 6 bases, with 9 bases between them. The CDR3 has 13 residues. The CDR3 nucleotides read TGTGCCTGGAGTGTACGGGAGGTTCAGCCCCAGCATTTT. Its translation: CAWSVREVQPQHF.

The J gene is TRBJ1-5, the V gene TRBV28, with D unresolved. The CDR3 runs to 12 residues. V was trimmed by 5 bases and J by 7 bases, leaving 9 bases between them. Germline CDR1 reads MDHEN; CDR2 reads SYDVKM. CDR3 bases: TGTGCCAGCAGTATCCGGAGGCAGCCCCAGCATTTT. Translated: CASSIRRQPQHF.

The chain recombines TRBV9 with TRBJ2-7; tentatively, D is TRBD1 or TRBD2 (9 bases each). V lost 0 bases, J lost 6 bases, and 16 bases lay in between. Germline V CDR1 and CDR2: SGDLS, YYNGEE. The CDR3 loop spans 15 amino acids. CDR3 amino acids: CASSVASGTGSEQYF. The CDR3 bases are TGTGCCAGCAGCGTAGCTAGCGGGACAGGGTCCGAGCAGTACTTC. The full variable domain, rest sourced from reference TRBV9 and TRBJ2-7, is DSGVTQTPKHLITATGQRVTLRCSPRSGDLSVYWYQQSLDQGLQFLIQYYNGEERAKGNILERFSAQQFPDLHSELNLSSLELGDSALYFCASSVASGTGSEQYFGPGTRLTVT.

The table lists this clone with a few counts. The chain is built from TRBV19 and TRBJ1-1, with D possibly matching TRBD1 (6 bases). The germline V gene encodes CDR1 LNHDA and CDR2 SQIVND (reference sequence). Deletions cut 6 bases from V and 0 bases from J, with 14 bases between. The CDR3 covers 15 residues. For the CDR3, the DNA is TGTGCCAGTAGCCCGATACAGGGCATGAACACTGAAGCTTTCTTT. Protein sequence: CASSPIQGMNTEAFF.

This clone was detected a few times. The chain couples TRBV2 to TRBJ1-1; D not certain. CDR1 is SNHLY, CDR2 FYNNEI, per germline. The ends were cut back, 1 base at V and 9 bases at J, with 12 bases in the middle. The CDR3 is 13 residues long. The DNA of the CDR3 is TGTGCCAGCAGTGAAGTAGCCAGCCTTCAAGCTTTCTTT. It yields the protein CASSEVASLQAFF.

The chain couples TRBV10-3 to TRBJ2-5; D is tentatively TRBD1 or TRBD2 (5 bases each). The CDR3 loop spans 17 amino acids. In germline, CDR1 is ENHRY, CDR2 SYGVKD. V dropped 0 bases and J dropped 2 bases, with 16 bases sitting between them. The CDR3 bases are TGTGCCATCAGTGAGTCGGGCGAGGGGCCCTCTCAAGAGACCCAGTACTTC. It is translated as CAISESGEGPSQETQYF.

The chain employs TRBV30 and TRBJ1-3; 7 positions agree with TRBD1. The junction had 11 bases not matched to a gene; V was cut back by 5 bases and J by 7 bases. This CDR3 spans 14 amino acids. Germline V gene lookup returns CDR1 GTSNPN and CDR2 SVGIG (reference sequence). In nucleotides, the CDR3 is TGTGCCTGGGGCACAGGGGCAGGGCGGAACACCATATATTTT. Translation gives CAWGTGAGRNTIYF.

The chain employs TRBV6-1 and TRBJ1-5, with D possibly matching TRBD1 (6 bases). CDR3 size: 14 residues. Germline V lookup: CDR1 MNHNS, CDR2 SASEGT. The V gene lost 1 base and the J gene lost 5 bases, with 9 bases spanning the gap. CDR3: CASSEGTDHQPQHF. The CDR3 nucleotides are TGTGCCAGCAGTGAAGGGACAGACCATCAGCCCCAGCATTTT.

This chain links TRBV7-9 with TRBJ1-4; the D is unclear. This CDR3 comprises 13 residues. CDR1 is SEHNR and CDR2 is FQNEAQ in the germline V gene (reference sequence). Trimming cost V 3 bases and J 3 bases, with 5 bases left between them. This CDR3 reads CASSLNPNEKLFF. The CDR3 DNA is TGTGCCAGCAGCTTGAACCCTAATGAAAAACTGTTTTTT.

CDR3 sequence: CASSPTISTDTQYF. The CDR3 nucleotides read TGTGCCAGCAGCCCCACCATTAGCACAGATACGCAGTATTTT. The chain recombines TRBV6-6 with TRBJ2-3, with no clear D. The V end was cut by 6 bases, the J end by 0 bases, with 10 bases between. This CDR3 has 14 residues. Germline CDR1 and CDR2: MNHNY and SVGAGI (reference sequence).

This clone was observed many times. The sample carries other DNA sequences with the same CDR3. CDR3: CASSVGGVNSPLHF. CDR3 nucleotides: TGTGCCAGCAGCGTCGGGGGGGTGAATTCACCCCTCCACTTT. The J gene is TRBJ1-6, the V gene TRBV9, with a weak D call TRBD1 (5 bases). Germline CDR1 reads SGDLS; CDR2 reads YYNGEE. Trimming stripped 2 bases from V and 7 bases from J, with 10 bases between. CDR3 length: 14 residues.

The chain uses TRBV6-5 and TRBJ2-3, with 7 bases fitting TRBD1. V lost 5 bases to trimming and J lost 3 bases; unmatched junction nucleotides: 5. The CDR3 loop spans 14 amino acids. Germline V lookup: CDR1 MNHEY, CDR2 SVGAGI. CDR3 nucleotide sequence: TGTGCCAGCAGTCGACAGGGCGAGACAGATACGCAGTATTTT. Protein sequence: CASSRQGETDTQYF.

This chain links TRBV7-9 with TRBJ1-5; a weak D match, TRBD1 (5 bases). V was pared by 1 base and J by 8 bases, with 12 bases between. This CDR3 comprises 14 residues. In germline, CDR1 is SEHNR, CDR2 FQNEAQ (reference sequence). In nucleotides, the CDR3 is TGTGCCAGCAGCTTAGGGGCAGGGAGTGAGCCCCAGCATTTT. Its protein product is CASSLGAGSEPQHF.

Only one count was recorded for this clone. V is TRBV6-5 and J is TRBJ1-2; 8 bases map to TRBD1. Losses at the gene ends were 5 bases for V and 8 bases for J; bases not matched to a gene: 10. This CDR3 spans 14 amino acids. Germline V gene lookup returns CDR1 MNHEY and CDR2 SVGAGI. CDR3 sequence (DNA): TGTGCCAGCAGTACCCGGACAGGGTATGACGGCTACACCTTC. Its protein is CASSTRTGYDGYTF.

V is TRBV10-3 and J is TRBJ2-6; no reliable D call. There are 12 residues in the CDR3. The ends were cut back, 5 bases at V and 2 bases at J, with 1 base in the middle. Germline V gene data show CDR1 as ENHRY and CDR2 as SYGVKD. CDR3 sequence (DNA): TGTGCCATCAGTCCTGGGGCCAACGTCCTGACTTTC. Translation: CAISPGANVLTF.

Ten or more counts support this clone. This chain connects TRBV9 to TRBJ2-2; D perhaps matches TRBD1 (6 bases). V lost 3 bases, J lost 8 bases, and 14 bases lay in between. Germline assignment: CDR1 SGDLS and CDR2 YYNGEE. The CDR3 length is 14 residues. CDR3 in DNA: TGTGCCAGCAGCGCCGTCCAACAGGGAGGGGAGCTGTTTTTT. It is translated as CASSAVQQGGELFF.

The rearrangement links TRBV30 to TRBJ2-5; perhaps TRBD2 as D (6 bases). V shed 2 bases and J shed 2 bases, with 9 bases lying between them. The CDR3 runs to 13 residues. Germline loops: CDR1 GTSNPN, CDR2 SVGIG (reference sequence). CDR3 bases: TGTGCCTGGAGTAGGGACTTACAAGAGACCCAGTACTTC. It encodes CAWSRDLQETQYF.

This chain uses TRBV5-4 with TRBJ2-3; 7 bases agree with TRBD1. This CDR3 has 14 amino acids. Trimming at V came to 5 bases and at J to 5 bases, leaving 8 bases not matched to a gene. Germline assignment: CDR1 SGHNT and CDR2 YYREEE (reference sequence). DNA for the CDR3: TGTGCCAGCAGAAGCGACAGGGCTAAAGATACGCAGTATTTT. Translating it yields CASRSDRAKDTQYF. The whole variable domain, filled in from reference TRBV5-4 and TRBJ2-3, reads ETGVTQSPTHLIKTRGQQVTLRCSSQSGHNTVSWYQQALGQGPQFIFQYYREEENGRGNFPPRFSGLQFPNYSSELNVNALELDDSALYLCASRSDRAKDTQYFGPGTRLTVL.

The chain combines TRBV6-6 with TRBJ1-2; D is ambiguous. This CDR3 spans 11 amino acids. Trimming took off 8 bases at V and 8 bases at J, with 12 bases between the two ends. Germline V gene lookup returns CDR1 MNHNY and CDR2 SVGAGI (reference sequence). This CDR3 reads CASRATVGYTF. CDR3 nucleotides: TGTGCCAGCCGCGCTACGGTGGGCTACACCTTC.

In nucleotides, the CDR3 is TGTGCCAGCAGCCGAGGACAGTACAATCAGCCCCAGCATTTT. Its protein is CASSRGQYNQPQHF. The chain combines TRBV2 with TRBJ1-5; D may be TRBD1 (6 bases). V was clipped by 6 bases and J by 3 bases, with 12 bases between them. The CDR3 is 14 residues long. Germline CDR1 reads SNHLY; CDR2 reads FYNNEI.

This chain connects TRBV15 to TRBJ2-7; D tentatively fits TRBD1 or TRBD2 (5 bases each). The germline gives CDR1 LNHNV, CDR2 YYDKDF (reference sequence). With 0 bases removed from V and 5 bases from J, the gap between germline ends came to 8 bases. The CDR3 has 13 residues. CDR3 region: CATSRDWGNEQYF. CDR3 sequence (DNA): TGTGCCACCAGCAGAGATTGGGGGAACGAGCAGTACTTC.

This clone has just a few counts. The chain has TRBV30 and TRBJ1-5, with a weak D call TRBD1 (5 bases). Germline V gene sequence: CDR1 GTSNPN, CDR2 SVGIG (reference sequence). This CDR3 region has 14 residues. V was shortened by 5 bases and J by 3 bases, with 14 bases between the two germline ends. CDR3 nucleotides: TGTGCCTGGGGGGGTACAGGTCCCAATCAGCCCCAGCATTTT. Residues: CAWGGTGPNQPQHF.